The next 10 T cell receptor beta chains were all read from a single sample in a study of blood T cell repertoires in COVID-19. Repertoires were generated with immunoSEQ multiplex PCR, while TCRdb's copy carries only in-frame clones and drops some. The top ten clones hold around 4.6% of a sample with roughly 150,000 clones, around 88% of them seen once. Sequencing was carried out using peripheral blood. The receptors stem from a human donor in a cohort sampled during active COVID-19.

The chain is built from TRBV28 and TRBJ2-2, with a possible D match to TRBD2 (7 bases). The CDR3 spans 16 residues. V lost 7 bases, J lost 9 bases, and 24 bases lay in between. Germline CDR1 reads MDHEN; CDR2 reads SYDVKM. CDR3 nucleotide sequence: TGTGCCAGCACCTTAGGGGGGGGCGCAGGGTTAAGGGAGCTGTTTTTT. The encoded protein is CASTLGGGAGLRELFF.

J is TRBJ2-7 and V is TRBV12-3 or TRBV12-4; 7 bases align to TRBD1. This CDR3 contains 12 residues. Trimming removed 5 bases from V and 7 bases from J; junction bases left unmatched: 5. Here the CDR3 reads CASSQTGREQYF. CDR3 DNA: TGTGCCAGCAGTCAGACAGGGCGTGAGCAGTACTTC.

The chain employs TRBV6-2 or TRBV6-3 and TRBJ1-1; 7 bases align to TRBD1. The CDR3 is 15 amino acids. V shed 6 bases, J shed 2 bases, and the junction held 9 bases outside the gene matches. The germline gives CDR1 MNHEY, CDR2 SVGEGT. Written as DNA, the CDR3 is TGTGCCAGCAGCGACCCGGGACAGATTAACACTGAAGCTTTCTTT. As protein: CASSDPGQINTEAFF.

In regard to this clone: Within the sample, other DNA sequences also encode this same CDR3. The V and J genes are TRBV28 and TRBJ1-5; D not certain. This CDR3 has 13 residues. Germline V gives CDR1 MDHEN, CDR2 SYDVKM. V lost 2 bases and J lost 2, with 4 bases in between. The DNA for the CDR3 is TGTGCCAGCAGTTTAAGCGGCAATCAGCCCCAGCATTTT. This codes for CASSLSGNQPQHF. Using reference TRBV28 and TRBJ1-5 for the parts outside the CDR3, the full variable domain is DVKVTQSSRYLVKRTGEKVFLECVQDMDHENMFWYRQDPGLGLRLIYFSYDVKMKEKGDIPEGYSVSREKKERFSLILESASTNQTSMYLCASSLSGNQPQHFGDGTRLSIL.

The chain joins TRBV7-9 to TRBJ2-3; 7 nucleotides line up with TRBD2. This CDR3 comprises 16 residues. With 8 bases clipped from V and 4 bases from J, the junction kept 15 bases outside the gene matches. Per germline, CDR1 SEHNR and CDR2 FQNEAQ (reference sequence). For the CDR3, the DNA is TGTGCCAGCGAGGGGAAAGAGCGGGGCGGGTCAGATACGCAGTATTTT. It translates to CASEGKERGGSDTQYF.

This rearrangement joins TRBV18 to TRBJ1-1, with D uncertain. With 0 bases removed from V and 5 bases from J, the gap between germline ends came to 7 bases. The CDR3 covers 13 residues. Germline values: CDR1 KGHSH, CDR2 LQKENI. Here the CDR3 DNA reads TGTGCCAGCTCACCACCGAGGAGGACTGAAGCTTTCTTT. Translating gives CASSPPRRTEAFF.

This clone was seen just once. The CDR3 DNA sequence: TGTGCCAGTAGTATCCTAGCGGACTCCTACGAGCAGTACTTC. Its protein is CASSILADSYEQYF. The genes are TRBV19 and TRBJ2-7; 7 positions match TRBD2. This CDR3 has 14 amino acids. Germline-derived CDR1 and CDR2 are LNHDA and SQIVND (reference sequence). With 3 bases clipped from V and 0 bases from J, the junction kept 2 bases outside the gene matches.

The V call is TRBV3-1 (or the pseudogene TRBV3-2), the J call TRBJ2-7; 9 nucleotides match TRBD1. V shed 0 bases, J shed 7 bases, and the junction held 7 bases outside the gene matches. Per the germline V gene, CDR1 is LGHDT and CDR2 is YNNKEL (reference sequence). CDR3 length equals 15 residues. CDR3 nucleotides: TGTGCCAGCAGCCAAGACGGGACAGGGTTTTTGGAGCAGTACTTC. It encodes CASSQDGTGFLEQYF.

The chain is built from TRBV12-3 or TRBV12-4 and TRBJ1-2; D not certain. The CDR3 contains 12 residues. V shed 4 bases and J shed 7 bases, with 10 bases lying between them. CDR3 DNA sequence: TGTGCCAGCAGTTCTCAAGGGAGTGGCTACACCTTC. As protein: CASSSQGSGYTF.

The V gene is TRBV7-9, the J gene TRBJ1-6, with 7 positions matching TRBD1. The germline V gene has CDR1 SEHNR and CDR2 FQNEAQ (reference sequence). The CDR3 is made up of 15 amino acids. V was pared by 1 base and J by 7 bases, with 4 bases of the junction left unmatched. CDR3 sequence: CASSLGGQINSPLHF. CDR3 in DNA: TGTGCCAGCAGCTTAGGGGGACAGATAAATTCACCCCTCCACTTT.